Below are 9 T cell receptor beta chains sequenced from a single sample in a study of blood T cell repertoires in COVID-19. Produced via immunoSEQ multiplex PCR; TCRdb's table is partial and in-frame only. The data contain 150,000 to 200,000 clones, around 84% of them singletons. Sequenced sample: peripheral blood. These receptors came from a woman older than 75 with acute or convalescent COVID-19.

This chain connects TRBV28 to TRBJ1-2, with TRBD1 identical over 7 bases. This CDR3 has 13 residues. V trimming: 6 bases; J trimming: 3 bases; junction bases outside the gene matches: 4. Germline V gene data show CDR1 as MDHEN and CDR2 as SYDVKM. In DNA, the CDR3 is TGTGCCAGCAGAGACAGGGCGGACTATGGCTACACCTTC. It is translated as CASRDRADYGYTF.

The rearrangement links TRBV11-3 to TRBJ2-1; 13 bases are shared with TRBD2. Looked up from germline, CDR1 is SGHNT and CDR2 is YENEEA. CDR3 length: 15 amino acids. Losses at the gene ends were 1 base for V and 8 bases for J; bases not matched to a gene: 2. The CDR3 loop is CASSLGTSGSDEQFF. The CDR3, as DNA: TGTGCCAGCAGCTTAGGGACTAGCGGGAGTGATGAGCAGTTCTTC.

DNA for the CDR3: TGCGCCAGTTCCAGGGGGCGAAACGGGGAGCTGTTTTTT. Its translation: CASSRGRNGELFF. V gene TRBV10-2 combines with J gene TRBJ2-2; 8 nucleotides align to TRBD1. There are 13 residues in the CDR3. V lost 9 bases, J lost 7 bases, and 7 bases stayed unmatched. Germline values: CDR1 WSHSY, CDR2 SAAADI.

V and J are TRBV2 and TRBJ2-2; 8 positions match TRBD1. Germline V gene lookup returns CDR1 SNHLY and CDR2 FYNNEI. The CDR3 spans 15 residues. V lost 6 bases and J lost 7; bases outside the gene matches: 10. The CDR3, as DNA: TGTGCCAGCAGCGAACAAAGGACAGGGCGCGGGGAGCTGTTTTTT. It encodes CASSEQRTGRGELFF.

The chain couples TRBV27 to TRBJ1-6; D remains unclear. The CDR3 consists of 15 residues. Germline V lookup: CDR1 MNHEY, CDR2 SMNVEV (reference sequence). Trimming took 5 bases from V and 8 from J, leaving 16 bases between them. The CDR3 sequence: CASSRLNNGDSPLHF. The CDR3 DNA reads as TGTGCCAGCAGTCGGCTGAACAACGGAGATTCACCCCTCCACTTT.

This clone was seen more than once but under ten times. The rearrangement uses TRBV3-1 (or the pseudogene TRBV3-2) and TRBJ2-7, with 8 bases lining up with TRBD1. The CDR3 is 14 amino acids. V was pared by 3 bases and J by 7 bases, with 8 bases of the junction left unmatched. CDR1 LGHDT and CDR2 YNNKEL come from the germline V gene (reference sequence). This chain's CDR3 is CASSHGGQGFEQYF. DNA of the CDR3: TGTGCCAGCAGCCACGGCGGACAGGGATTTGAGCAGTACTTC.

The rearrangement links TRBV29-1 to TRBJ1-3; D unclear. CDR1 is SQVTM and CDR2 is ANQGSEA in the germline V gene. With 6 bases removed from V and 5 bases from J, the gap between germline ends came to 11 bases. There are 12 residues in the CDR3. The CDR3 coding sequence is TGCAGCGTCCGCGGCGTACGAAACACCATATATTTT. Translated, it gives CSVRGVRNTIYF. The complete variable domain, with remaining parts taken from reference TRBV29-1 and TRBJ1-3, reads SAVISQKPSRDICQRGTSLTIQCQVDSQVTMMFWYRQQPGQSLTLIATANQGSEATYESGFVIDKFPISRPNLTFSTLTVSNMSPEDSSIYLCSVRGVRNTIYFGEGSWLTVV.

The gene calls are TRBV2 and TRBJ1-2; 7 positions match TRBD1. The germline V gene has CDR1 SNHLY and CDR2 FYNNEI. The CDR3 loop spans 16 amino acids. V was clipped by 7 bases and J by 2 bases; unmatched bases: 13. The DNA for the CDR3 is TGTGCCAGCAATATACTCGAGACAGGGATGAACTATGGCTACACCTTC. It is translated as CASNILETGMNYGYTF. Full variable domain (rest looked up from reference TRBV2 and TRBJ1-2): EPEVTQTPSHQVTQMGQEVILRCVPISNHLYFYWYRQILGQKVEFLVSFYNNEISEKSEIFDDQFSVERPDGSNFTLKIRSTKLEDSAMYFCASNILETGMNYGYTFGSGTRLTVV.

The chain combines TRBV2 with TRBJ1-2; possible D gene TRBD1, 6 bases. This CDR3 spans 14 amino acids. Germline CDR1 reads SNHLY; CDR2 reads FYNNEI. V shed 7 bases and J shed 2 bases, with 14 bases lying between them. The CDR3 is CASTLTGLNYGYTF. The CDR3 DNA reads TGTGCCAGCACTCTGACAGGTTTGAACTATGGCTACACCTTC.